Listed below are T cell receptor beta chains from one sample, sequenced in a study of vaccination and CD4 T cells after COVID-19. TCRdb re-analysed the PCR reads in MiXCR, keeping a single row per CDR3 protein. Among fewer than 12,000 distinct CDR3 sequences listed, 64% were seen once. For these TCRs, the target antigens are not known. What was sequenced was CD4+ T cells from blood, cultured in vitro. The receptors here all came from a human donor who had recovered from COVID-19. Both conserved end residues are part of each CDR3. The order of the fields is V gene, clone size, J gene, D gene, CDR3 DNA, CDR3 protein. The D gene is left open where the match is weak. Clone size appears in some rows only: once, few, many, or a class for an expanded clone.

v_gene: TRBV7-9; abundance: once; j_gene: TRBJ1-1; d_gene: NA; CDR3nt: TGTGCCAGCAGCCCCCCGGCCTTGAACACTGAAGCTTTCTTT; CDR3aa: CASSPPALNTEAFF
v_gene: TRBV15; abundance: NA; j_gene: TRBJ1-2; d_gene: NA; CDR3nt: TGTGCCACCAGCAGAGATCGGAGGGGGACGGAAAATGGCTACACCTTC; CDR3aa: CATSRDRRGTENGYTF
v_gene: TRBV30; abundance: NA; j_gene: TRBJ1-2; d_gene: NA; CDR3nt: TGTGCCTGGAGTGTCCTGACGGGCGGCTACACCTTC; CDR3aa: CAWSVLTGGYTF
v_gene: TRBV9; abundance: NA; j_gene: TRBJ1-2; d_gene: TRBD1; CDR3nt: TGTGCCAGCAGCTACAGGACAGGGATGGGCTACACCTTC; CDR3aa: CASSYRTGMGYTF
v_gene: TRBV4-1; abundance: NA; j_gene: TRBJ1-2; d_gene: NA; CDR3nt: TGCGCCAGCAGCCCAGGTAAGGGCAGGGGAAAAATCGATGGCTACACCTTC; CDR3aa: CASSPGKGRGKIDGYTF
v_gene: TRBV7-3; abundance: few; j_gene: TRBJ1-5; d_gene: NA; CDR3nt: TGTGCCAGCAGCTTAATGGCGGGACAGCCCCAGCATTTT; CDR3aa: CASSLMAGQPQHF
v_gene: TRBV5-1; abundance: NA; j_gene: TRBJ2-7; d_gene: NA; CDR3nt: TGCGCCAGCAGCTTGCAGGGTTCTACGACCTACGAGCAGTACTTC; CDR3aa: CASSLQGSTTYEQYF
v_gene: TRBV24-1; abundance: few; j_gene: TRBJ2-2; d_gene: TRBD1; CDR3nt: TGTGCCACCAGTGTCCCAGGGGGCTCCGGGGAGCTGTTTTTT; CDR3aa: CATSVPGGSGELFF
v_gene: TRBV19; abundance: NA; j_gene: TRBJ2-2; d_gene: NA; CDR3nt: TGTGCCAGTAGCCAGACAGTCGCCGTGAACACCGGGGAGCTGTTTTTT; CDR3aa: CASSQTVAVNTGELFF
v_gene: TRBV5-4; abundance: NA; j_gene: TRBJ1-2; d_gene: NA; CDR3nt: TGTGCCAGCAGGCTTGGGGGCGCTCTCACCTCCGGTGGCTACACCTTC; CDR3aa: CASRLGGALTSGGYTF
v_gene: TRBV19; abundance: few; j_gene: TRBJ1-1; d_gene: NA; CDR3nt: TGTGCCAGTAGTATAGATCGCCGGGGCACTGAAGCTTTCTTT; CDR3aa: CASSIDRRGTEAFF
v_gene: TRBV20-1; abundance: few; j_gene: TRBJ1-6; d_gene: TRBD1; CDR3nt: TGCAGTGCTAGAGCGCCCCCCGGGACAGCAAATTCACCCCTCCACTTT; CDR3aa: CSARAPPGTANSPLHF
v_gene: TRBV20-1; abundance: NA; j_gene: TRBJ2-7; d_gene: NA; CDR3nt: TGCAGTGCTAGAGGCGGTCGTGGAGGCTCCTACGAGCAGTACTTC; CDR3aa: CSARGGRGGSYEQYF
v_gene: TRBV7-8; abundance: few; j_gene: TRBJ1-2; d_gene: NA; CDR3nt: TGTGCCAGCAGCTTACGAGGAGGCTACACCTTC; CDR3aa: CASSLRGGYTF
v_gene: TRBV27; abundance: NA; j_gene: TRBJ2-5; d_gene: NA; CDR3nt: TGTGCCAGCAGTTTATCCGGAAGCGTCCTAGAGACCCAGTACTTC; CDR3aa: CASSLSGSVLETQYF
v_gene: TRBV28; abundance: NA; j_gene: TRBJ2-7; d_gene: TRBD1; CDR3nt: TGTGCCAGCAGCCTCCCCACAGGGGCGATAGCCGAGCAGTACTTC; CDR3aa: CASSLPTGAIAEQYF
v_gene: TRBV6-4; abundance: NA; j_gene: TRBJ1-6; d_gene: NA; CDR3nt: TGTGCCAGCAGTGACGGCAGCAGCAATTCACCCCTCCACTTT; CDR3aa: CASSDGSSNSPLHF
v_gene: TRBV27; abundance: few; j_gene: TRBJ2-3; d_gene: TRBD1; CDR3nt: TGTGCCAGCAGTCCTTACAGGGGCGGCACAGATACGCAGTATTTT; CDR3aa: CASSPYRGGTDTQYF
v_gene: TRBV28; abundance: NA; j_gene: TRBJ1-5; d_gene: NA; CDR3nt: TGTGCCAGCAGTTCATCGGGGGCTTGGAGGAATCAGCCCCAGCATTTT; CDR3aa: CASSSSGAWRNQPQHF
v_gene: TRBV7-9; abundance: NA; j_gene: TRBJ1-1; d_gene: NA; CDR3nt: TGTGCCAGCAGCTTAGAGGGGCTGACTGAAGCTTTCTTT; CDR3aa: CASSLEGLTEAFF
v_gene: TRBV4-3; abundance: NA; j_gene: TRBJ1-2; d_gene: NA; CDR3nt: TGCGCCAGCAGCCAAGAAAAGTCCAGAACCTATGGCTACACCTTC; CDR3aa: CASSQEKSRTYGYTF
v_gene: TRBV6-1; abundance: few; j_gene: TRBJ1-2; d_gene: NA; CDR3nt: TGTGCCAGCAGTGAAACCTATGGCTACACCTTC; CDR3aa: CASSETYGYTF
v_gene: TRBV20-1; abundance: few; j_gene: TRBJ1-3; d_gene: NA; CDR3nt: TGCAGTGCTAGGGCAGGGACAACGCGGGGAAACACCATATATTTT; CDR3aa: CSARAGTTRGNTIYF
v_gene: TRBV25-1; abundance: once; j_gene: TRBJ1-6; d_gene: NA; CDR3nt: TGTGCCAGCAGTGAGGGGGCACGTAATTCACCCCTCCACTTT; CDR3aa: CASSEGARNSPLHF
v_gene: TRBV27; abundance: NA; j_gene: TRBJ2-1; d_gene: TRBD1; CDR3nt: TGTGCCAGCACTTCGTGGGACAGAAACAATGAGCAGTTCTTC; CDR3aa: CASTSWDRNNEQFF
v_gene: TRBV7-2; abundance: NA; j_gene: TRBJ1-5; d_gene: NA; CDR3nt: TGTGCCAGCAGCTCCCAGAGGGGGGGCGGCCAGCCCCAGCATTTT; CDR3aa: CASSSQRGGGQPQHF
v_gene: TRBV6-1; abundance: NA; j_gene: TRBJ2-3; d_gene: NA; CDR3nt: TGTGCCAGCAGGGCAGCGACGGGAGCAGATACGCAGTATTTT; CDR3aa: CASRAATGADTQYF
v_gene: TRBV10-2; abundance: NA; j_gene: TRBJ2-3; d_gene: TRBD2; CDR3nt: TGCGCCAGCAGTGAGTCCCGGTGGGAGGGCCCCGATACGCAGTATTTT; CDR3aa: CASSESRWEGPDTQYF
v_gene: TRBV21-1; abundance: few; j_gene: TRBJ1-2; d_gene: NA; CDR3nt: TGTGCCAGCAGCAAAGCTAGACAGGGGGCGCATGGCTACACCTTC; CDR3aa: CASSKARQGAHGYTF
v_gene: TRBV19; abundance: NA; j_gene: TRBJ1-2; d_gene: NA; CDR3nt: TGTGCCAGCCAAAGCGGGGGAGGAGGCTACACCTTC; CDR3aa: CASQSGGGGYTF
v_gene: TRBV29-1; abundance: NA; j_gene: TRBJ1-1; d_gene: NA; CDR3nt: TGCAGCGTCCAAAGGCACACTGAAGCTTTCTTT; CDR3aa: CSVQRHTEAFF
v_gene: TRBV24-1; abundance: NA; j_gene: TRBJ2-3; d_gene: NA; CDR3nt: TGTGCCACCAGTGATCCTGGGACGTCGTCCCCGGATACGCAGTATTTT; CDR3aa: CATSDPGTSSPDTQYF
v_gene: TRBV19; abundance: few; j_gene: TRBJ1-2; d_gene: NA; CDR3nt: TGTGCCAGTAGTATTACGGCAGGAGCGGACTATGGCTACACCTTC; CDR3aa: CASSITAGADYGYTF
v_gene: TRBV19; abundance: NA; j_gene: TRBJ1-2; d_gene: NA; CDR3nt: TGTGCCAGTACCCATCGGGCCGCGTCGGCCTACACCTTC; CDR3aa: CASTHRAASAYTF
v_gene: TRBV5-4; abundance: NA; j_gene: TRBJ2-3; d_gene: NA; CDR3nt: TGTGCCAGCAGCGAACAGGGCCCGGCGCAGTATTTT; CDR3aa: CASSEQGPAQYF
v_gene: TRBV11-2; abundance: once; j_gene: TRBJ2-7; d_gene: NA; CDR3nt: TGTGCCAGCAGGAACCCTCTGTCGGGGCGAGCCTCCTACGAGCAGTACTTC; CDR3aa: CASRNPLSGRASYEQYF
v_gene: TRBV19; abundance: NA; j_gene: TRBJ1-5; d_gene: NA; CDR3nt: TGTGCCAGTAGTTCCCACAGCCCCTCGGGCAATCAGCCCCAGCATTTT; CDR3aa: CASSSHSPSGNQPQHF
v_gene: TRBV6-1; abundance: NA; j_gene: TRBJ1-5; d_gene: NA; CDR3nt: TGTGCCAGCATTATTTCTTGGACGGGTAATCAGCCCCAGCATTTT; CDR3aa: CASIISWTGNQPQHF
v_gene: TRBV20-1; abundance: NA; j_gene: TRBJ2-5; d_gene: NA; CDR3nt: TGCAGTGCCCCCGGGACCCGGCGGGAGACCCAGTACTTC; CDR3aa: CSAPGTRRETQYF
v_gene: TRBV25-1; abundance: NA; j_gene: TRBJ1-6; d_gene: NA; CDR3nt: TGTGCCAGCAGTGAATATTCGGGTATCGGTTCACCCCTCCACTTT; CDR3aa: CASSEYSGIGSPLHF
v_gene: TRBV7-2; abundance: NA; j_gene: TRBJ2-3; d_gene: TRBD2; CDR3nt: TGTGCCAGCAGCTTAGCCGGGACTAGTCCAGATACGCAGTATTTT; CDR3aa: CASSLAGTSPDTQYF
v_gene: TRBV10-3; abundance: NA; j_gene: TRBJ2-1; d_gene: TRBD1; CDR3nt: TGTGCCATCAGAACCGGGACAGGGGCCTACAATGAGCAGTTCTTC; CDR3aa: CAIRTGTGAYNEQFF
v_gene: TRBV20-1; abundance: few; j_gene: TRBJ1-2; d_gene: NA; CDR3nt: TGCAGTGCTAGAGGGACCCAGTGGAAAAGCTACACCTTC; CDR3aa: CSARGTQWKSYTF
v_gene: TRBV27; abundance: NA; j_gene: TRBJ2-1; d_gene: TRBD2; CDR3nt: TGTGCCAGCCGAGCCGGGACTAGCGGGACCAATGAGCAGTTCTTC; CDR3aa: CASRAGTSGTNEQFF
v_gene: TRBV6-2/TRBV6-3; abundance: NA; j_gene: TRBJ1-5; d_gene: NA; CDR3nt: TGTGCCAGCAGTTACTCATCTGGGAGACAGCCCCAGCATTTT; CDR3aa: CASSYSSGRQPQHF
v_gene: TRBV7-7; abundance: NA; j_gene: TRBJ2-1; d_gene: NA; CDR3nt: TGTGCTAGCAGCTTAGGGCAGGGCAACAATGAGCAGTTCTTC; CDR3aa: CASSLGQGNNEQFF
v_gene: TRBV20-1; abundance: NA; j_gene: TRBJ2-2; d_gene: NA; CDR3nt: TGCAGTGCTAGCCGGGAAAACACCGGGGAGCTGTTTTTT; CDR3aa: CSASRENTGELFF
v_gene: TRBV27; abundance: NA; j_gene: TRBJ1-4; d_gene: NA; CDR3nt: TGTGCCAGCAGTCCAACGGTGGCCGGCGATGAAAAACTGTTTTTT; CDR3aa: CASSPTVAGDEKLFF
v_gene: TRBV7-3; abundance: NA; j_gene: TRBJ2-5; d_gene: TRBD2; CDR3nt: TGTGCCAGCAGTTTAGCGGGAAATAGGCAAGAGACCCAGTACTTC; CDR3aa: CASSLAGNRQETQYF
v_gene: TRBV12-3/TRBV12-4; abundance: NA; j_gene: TRBJ1-1; d_gene: TRBD1; CDR3nt: TGTGCCAGCAGTAGAGGACAGGGTGGTTTAACTGAAGCTTTCTTT; CDR3aa: CASSRGQGGLTEAFF
v_gene: TRBV12-3/TRBV12-4; abundance: few; j_gene: TRBJ1-2; d_gene: NA; CDR3nt: TGTGCCAGCAGTTTTGCCAGGGCTGGCTACACCTTC; CDR3aa: CASSFARAGYTF
v_gene: TRBV18; abundance: once; j_gene: TRBJ1-2; d_gene: TRBD1; CDR3nt: TGTGCCAGCTCACCAAGAACAGGGGACTATGGCTACACCTTC; CDR3aa: CASSPRTGDYGYTF
v_gene: TRBV6-2/TRBV6-3; abundance: NA; j_gene: TRBJ2-2; d_gene: NA; CDR3nt: TGTGCCAGCATACATCCGGCCAGCGCGAACACCGGGGAGCTGTTTTTT; CDR3aa: CASIHPASANTGELFF
v_gene: TRBV5-6; abundance: NA; j_gene: TRBJ1-5; d_gene: NA; CDR3nt: TGTGCCAGCAGCTTGGGAAGTCAGCCCCAGCATTTT; CDR3aa: CASSLGSQPQHF
v_gene: TRBV19; abundance: NA; j_gene: TRBJ1-1; d_gene: TRBD1; CDR3nt: TGTGCCAGTATCGACAGGGCGACGAACACTGAAGCTTTCTTT; CDR3aa: CASIDRATNTEAFF
v_gene: TRBV2; abundance: few; j_gene: TRBJ1-5; d_gene: NA; CDR3nt: TGTGCCAGCAGTGAGATAGGCAGGGAAGACCAGCCCCAGCATTTT; CDR3aa: CASSEIGREDQPQHF
v_gene: TRBV7-2; abundance: once; j_gene: TRBJ1-4; d_gene: NA; CDR3nt: TGTGCCAGCAGCCCCCCTGGTGGTGTAAAACTGTTTTTT; CDR3aa: CASSPPGGVKLFF
v_gene: TRBV12-3/TRBV12-4; abundance: NA; j_gene: TRBJ1-5; d_gene: NA; CDR3nt: TGTGCCAGCAGCCGAGGGGACGTAAGGCAGCCCCAGCATTTT; CDR3aa: CASSRGDVRQPQHF
v_gene: TRBV7-8; abundance: NA; j_gene: TRBJ1-5; d_gene: NA; CDR3nt: TGTGCCAGCAGCCTAGAGTTCGGGTATGGCAATCAGCCCCAGCATTTT; CDR3aa: CASSLEFGYGNQPQHF